Below, 30 T cell receptor beta chains from the same sample are listed, as sequenced in a study of T cells in Graves' hyperthyroidism and ophthalmopathy. Amplification targeted TCR beta CDR3 regions from RNA transcripts. Primed by the HTBI set, a first-round RT-PCR was run on the TCR CDR3. TCRdb ran MiXCR on the multiplex PCR reads and lists one entry per CDR3 protein. The repertoire holds approximately 870,000 distinct CDR3 sequences, with 38% as singletons. The sample consisted of blood. These receptors came from a man in his late teens or twenties with Graves' hyperthyroidism.

Many counts were recorded for this clonotype. The CDR3, as DNA: TGTGCCAGCAGCTTAAGAAACACGGACACTGAAGCTTTCTTT. It yields the protein CASSLRNTDTEAFF. V gene TRBV7-9 combines with J gene TRBJ1-1; D remains unclear. The length of the CDR3 is 14 residues. CDR1 is SEHNR and CDR2 is FQNEAQ in the germline V gene (reference sequence). V lost 2 bases, J lost 3 bases, and 10 bases lay in between.

The V gene is TRBV12-3 or TRBV12-4, the J gene TRBJ1-4; D is unresolved. The CDR3 consists of 13 residues. V lost 6 bases and J lost 8, with 13 bases in between. CDR3 in DNA: TGTGCCAGCAGCGTCAGCTATGGCGAAAAACTGTTTTTT. As protein: CASSVSYGEKLFF.

This clonotype appeared a few times. This rearrangement joins TRBV2 to TRBJ1-5; D is undetermined. V shed 6 bases and J shed 0 bases, with 9 bases lying between them. CDR1 is SNHLY and CDR2 is FYNNEI in the germline V gene. This CDR3 comprises 14 residues. CDR3 sequence reads: CASSHEYSNQPQHF. In nucleotides, the CDR3 is TGTGCCAGCAGCCATGAGTATAGCAATCAGCCCCAGCATTTT.

This clonotype has only a few counts. The chain has TRBV5-1 and TRBJ2-7; tentative D call: TRBD2 (5 bases). Trimming stripped 0 bases from V and 5 bases from J, with 12 bases between. This CDR3 spans 14 amino acids. CDR1 SGHRS and CDR2 YFSETQ come from the germline V gene. CDR3 coding DNA: TGCGCCAGCAGCTTGGCTCGGGGAAGGGACGAGCAGTACTTC. It is translated as CASSLARGRDEQYF.

The sample holds many counts of this clonotype. This chain joins TRBV7-6 and TRBJ2-7; D possibly corresponds to TRBD1 (6 bases). CDR1 is SGHVS, CDR2 FNYEAQ, per germline. CDR3 length equals 13 residues. Trimming stripped 5 bases from V and 4 bases from J, with 12 bases between. The CDR3 DNA reads as TGTGCCAGCAGCCCGCCGACAGGATACGAGCAGTACTTC. It yields the protein CASSPPTGYEQYF.

The chain has TRBV20-1 and TRBJ1-1, with TRBD1 as a possible D gene (5 bases). V lost 6 bases and J lost 0, with 17 bases in between. The germline V gene has CDR1 DFQATT and CDR2 SNEGSKA (reference sequence). The CDR3 contains 15 residues. CDR3 bases: TGCAGTGCCCTGGGGGGGGAAAGCTTGAACACTGAAGCTTTCTTT. It codes for CSALGGESLNTEAFF.

In its sample, this clonotype was seen many times. The chain uses TRBV7-3 and TRBJ2-5; D unresolved. The CDR3 covers 13 residues. Germline CDR1 is SGHTA and CDR2 is FQGTGA. Between the trimmed V and J ends, which lost 5 bases and 1 base, there was a span of 8 bases. The CDR3 loop is CASSQIPQETQYF. In DNA, the CDR3 is TGTGCCAGCAGCCAGATCCCCCAAGAGACCCAGTACTTC.

J is TRBJ1-2 and V is TRBV11-2; D perhaps matches TRBD1 (5 bases). The germline V gene has CDR1 SGHAT and CDR2 FQNNGV. The CDR3 consists of 13 residues. With 2 bases removed from V and 7 bases from J, the gap between germline ends came to 11 bases. The CDR3 coding sequence is TGTGCCAGCAGCTTACAGGGACCGTTTGGCTACACCTTC. Protein sequence: CASSLQGPFGYTF.

This clonotype came up many times. The chain links TRBV6-5 to TRBJ1-1; D is unclear. The CDR3 length is 11 residues. V dropped 2 bases and J dropped 10 bases, with 8 bases sitting between them. Germline V CDR1 and CDR2: MNHEY, SVGAGI. CDR3 in DNA: TGTGCCAGCAGTTACAGCTCTGGAGCTTTCTTT. Residues: CASSYSSGAFF.

About this clonotype: Since a much larger clone is just one base distant, this may be a read error. This rearrangement joins TRBV19 to TRBJ2-5, with 8 bases lining up with TRBD2. Per the germline V gene, CDR1 is LNHDA and CDR2 is SQIVND (reference sequence). Losses at the gene ends were 9 bases for V and 5 bases for J; bases not matched to a gene: 20. This CDR3 has 17 amino acids. CDR3 bases: TGTGCCAGCAGCTTCGGCGGGGGGTATAGCCGGTGGGAGACCCAGTACTTC. Protein sequence: CASSFGGGYSRWETQYF.

This clonotype came up a few times. This chain links TRBV19 with TRBJ1-1; TRBD1 is a possible D gene (5 bases). This CDR3 has 15 residues. Trimming shortened V by 7 bases and J by 1 base, and 16 bases separated the two germline ends. The V gene's germline CDR1 is LNHDA and CDR2 SQIVND (reference sequence). For the CDR3, the DNA is TGTGCCAGTATCCCCCCGGGGCGGCCGAACACTGAAGCTTTCTTT. It is translated as CASIPPGRPNTEAFF. Full variable domain (remainder filled in from reference TRBV19 and TRBJ1-1): DGGITQSPKYLFRKEGQNVTLSCEQNLNHDAMYWYRQDPGQGLRLIYYSQIVNDFQKGDIAEGYSVSREKKESFPLTVTSAQKNPTAFYLCASIPPGRPNTEAFFGQGTRLTVV.

This clonotype was seen a handful of times. The CDR3 loop reads CASMLTATTYTEAFF. The CDR3 DNA reads TGTGCCAGCATGCTTACGGCCACAACCTACACTGAAGCTTTCTTT. The chain recombines TRBV7-2 with TRBJ1-1; no clear D. The CDR3 is 15 amino acids. V was trimmed by 7 bases and J by 3 bases, leaving 18 bases between them. Germline assignment: CDR1 SGHTA and CDR2 FQGNSA.

As concerns this clonotype: The junction does not match germline at one end; this may be a read error. V gene TRBV7-9 combines with J gene TRBJ2-7; TRBD1 matches 8 bases. Germline V gene sequence: CDR1 SEHNR, CDR2 FQNEAQ (reference sequence). CDR3 length equals 16 residues. DNA of the CDR3: TGTGCCGGCAGCCAAGAAGAAAGGACAGGGACCTACGAGCAGTACTTC. It translates to CAGSQEERTGTYEQYF.

This clonotype was counted a few times. V and J are TRBV6-5 and TRBJ1-1, with D possibly matching TRBD1 (6 bases). V was trimmed by 5 bases and J by 0 bases, leaving 10 bases between them. This CDR3 contains 14 residues. The germline V gene encodes CDR1 MNHEY and CDR2 SVGAGI. CDR3 sequence reads: CASSTDSMNTEAFF. CDR3 DNA: TGTGCCAGCAGTACGGACAGTATGAACACTGAAGCTTTCTTT.

The V gene is TRBV7-2, the J gene TRBJ2-5; D uncertain. This CDR3 contains 13 residues. V shed 5 bases and J shed 10 bases, with 17 bases lying between them. Germline V gene data show CDR1 as SGHTA and CDR2 as FQGNSA. The CDR3 reads CASSPRARDYQYF. The CDR3 bases are TGTGCCAGCAGCCCACGGGCCCGAGATTACCAGTACTTC.

The chain uses TRBV6-5 and TRBJ2-2, with 9 bases lining up with TRBD1. The CDR3 consists of 14 residues. After removal of 4 bases from V and 8 bases from J, the junction contained 5 bases not matched to a gene. Looked up from germline, CDR1 is MNHEY and CDR2 is SVGAGI. CDR3 region: CASSFTGGGGELFF. The CDR3 DNA is TGTGCCAGCAGTTTTACAGGGGGCGGGGGGGAGCTGTTTTTT.

Note on this clonotype: One end of the junction varies from germline; a read error may be responsible. The rearrangement joins TRBV10-3 to TRBJ1-2; D remains unclear. The CDR3 contains 14 residues. The germline gives CDR1 ENHRY, CDR2 SYGVKD. CDR3 protein: CASSSGGNLYGYTF. CDR3 bases: TGTGCCAGCAGTTCAGGCGGGAATCTCTATGGCTACACCTTC.

This clonotype was counted only a few times. This chain joins TRBV7-9 and TRBJ2-5; maybe TRBD1 (5 bases). V was cut by 6 bases and J by 5 bases, with 22 bases left in between. The CDR3 consists of 16 residues. The V gene's germline CDR1 is SEHNR and CDR2 FQNEAQ (reference sequence). The CDR3 DNA is TGTGCCAGCAGTCGCGAAGCAGGGCTGCCCGGGGAGACCCAGTACTTC. Amino acid sequence: CASSREAGLPGETQYF.

The chain carries TRBV5-5 and TRBJ2-2; the D is unclear. This CDR3 has 14 amino acids. Trimming stripped 8 bases from V and 2 bases from J, with 13 bases between. The V gene's germline CDR1 is SGHKS and CDR2 YYEKEE (reference sequence). CDR3 protein: CASRTPKNTGELFF. As DNA, the CDR3 is TGTGCCAGTCGGACGCCTAAAAACACCGGGGAGCTGTTTTTT.

The rearrangement joins TRBV20-1 to TRBJ2-3, with D possibly being TRBD1 (7 bases). The germline V gene encodes CDR1 DFQATT and CDR2 SNEGSKA (reference sequence). The V gene lost 4 bases and the J gene lost 6 bases, with 14 bases spanning the gap. This CDR3 is 13 amino acids long. CDR3: CSAKNAGGDTQYF. The DNA for the CDR3 is TGCAGTGCTAAAAATGCAGGGGGGGATACGCAGTATTTT.

In this sample, this clonotype turned up once. Likely a read error: the CDR3 ends without its conserved phenylalanine or tryptophan. The limits of the CDR3 on the DNA are not certain, so only TCRdb's listed CDR3 is given. This chain uses TRBV6-6 with TRBJ2-6; TRBD1 reflects the table's D call only, with no check against the DNA. The CDR3 is 8 amino acids long, termini counted. Per the germline V gene, CDR1 is MNHNY and CDR2 is SVGAGI (reference sequence). The CDR3 reads CASSETPV.

The gene calls are TRBV12-3 or TRBV12-4 and TRBJ1-4; 9 nucleotides align to TRBD1. The V segment lost 6 bases and the J segment 7 bases; nucleotides outside the gene matches: 6. CDR3 size: 14 residues. As DNA, the CDR3 is TGTGCCAGCAGCACCACAGGGGGCCTTGAAAAACTGTTTTTT. Amino acids: CASSTTGGLEKLFF.

The gene calls are TRBV9 and TRBJ2-5, with 7 bases that match TRBD2. CDR1 is SGDLS and CDR2 is YYNGEE in the germline V gene. The CDR3 has 15 amino acids. With 0 bases clipped from V and 2 bases from J, the junction kept 4 bases outside the gene matches. The CDR3 loop reads CASSVAAGLQETQYF. CDR3 DNA sequence: TGTGCCAGCAGCGTAGCAGCGGGACTACAAGAGACCCAGTACTTC. Based on the CDR3 plus reference TRBV9 and TRBJ2-5, the full variable domain is DSGVTQTPKHLITATGQRVTLRCSPRSGDLSVYWYQQSLDQGLQFLIQYYNGEERAKGNILERFSAQQFPDLHSELNLSSLELGDSALYFCASSVAAGLQETQYFGPGTRLLVL.

The chain joins TRBV7-2 to TRBJ1-3; D is unclear. Per the germline V gene, CDR1 is SGHTA and CDR2 is FQGNSA. The CDR3 has 13 residues. V gave up 7 bases and J gave up 4 bases, with 11 bases separating them. The CDR3 loop is CASTPLSGNTIYF. The CDR3 DNA sequence: TGTGCCAGCACCCCCCTCTCCGGAAACACCATATATTTT. The full variable domain, its missing parts supplied by reference TRBV7-2 and TRBJ1-3, is GAGVSQSPSNKVTEKGKDVELRCDPISGHTALYWYRQSLGQGLEFLIYFQGNSAPDKSGLPSDRFSAERTGGSVSTLTIQRTQQEDSAVYLCASTPLSGNTIYFGEGSWLTVV.

The rearrangement joins TRBV10-3 to TRBJ2-5; a weak D match, TRBD2 (6 bases). The CDR3 loop spans 12 amino acids. V was shortened by 6 bases and J by 5 bases, with 10 bases between the two germline ends. Germline loops: CDR1 ENHRY, CDR2 SYGVKD. CDR3 nucleotide sequence: TGTGCCATCAGCGGGGGTTGGGAGACCCAGTACTTC. Protein product: CAISGGWETQYF.

In this sample, this clonotype turned up many times. The rearrangement joins TRBV10-1 to TRBJ1-2; the D is unclear. The CDR3 sequence is 12 residues long. V was trimmed by 3 bases and J by 3 bases, leaving 5 bases between them. Germline V gene sequence: CDR1 WNHNN, CDR2 SYGVQD (reference sequence). The CDR3 sequence: CASSDSYYGYTF. CDR3 sequence (DNA): TGCGCCAGCAGTGACAGCTACTATGGCTACACCTTC.

This chain connects TRBV29-1 to TRBJ1-2; perhaps TRBD1 as D (6 bases). The CDR3 is 14 residues long. CDR1 is SQVTM and CDR2 is ANQGSEA in the germline V gene. V was shortened by 3 bases and J by 4 bases, with 15 bases between the two germline ends. CDR3 sequence reads: CSVEVAGDTYGYTF. CDR3 in DNA: TGCAGCGTTGAGGTTGCAGGGGACACCTATGGCTACACCTTC.

V usage is TRBV20-1 and J usage is TRBJ1-5; a possible D gene is TRBD1 (5 bases). The length of the CDR3 is 14 residues. Trimming stripped 0 bases from V and 7 bases from J, with 13 bases between. CDR1 is DFQATT and CDR2 is SNEGSKA in the germline V gene (reference sequence). DNA of the CDR3: TGCAGTGCTAGAGATCCGCAGGGAAGCCAGCCCCAGCATTTT. It yields the protein CSARDPQGSQPQHF.

The CDR3 spells CSVTGGGAYEQYF. The CDR3, as DNA: TGCAGCGTTACGGGCGGGGGGGCCTACGAGCAGTACTTC. The chain uses TRBV29-1 and TRBJ2-7, with TRBD2 matching over 9 bases. There are 13 residues in the CDR3. V shed 5 bases, J shed 2 bases, and the junction held 4 bases outside the gene matches. CDR1 is SQVTM, CDR2 ANQGSEA, per germline.

The chain links TRBV29-1 to TRBJ1-3, with a possible D match to TRBD1 (6 bases). Germline V CDR1 and CDR2: SQVTM, ANQGSEA. Trimming removed 7 bases at V and 8 bases at J, with 18 bases between. The CDR3 extends over 13 amino acids. DNA for the CDR3: TGCAGCGGTACAGGGAGGCACGGCTACACCATATATTTT. Residues: CSGTGRHGYTIYF.